One T cell receptor (beta chain) is described in this entry. This sample is drawn from a study of blood T cell repertoires in COVID-19. Study-level information: From the United States, Italy and Spain came samples of acute and convalescent COVID-19. PBMCs, B-cell-depleted T cells, or T cells provided the cDNA or gDNA that made up the material.

Original methodology: Amplification of reference gene primers provided the estimated nucleated cell counts. The protocol was immunoSEQ multiplex PCR, while the TCRdb copy is restricted to in-frame clones and leaves out a portion. V and J calls and clone size are copied from that table; D and trimming were computed from the DNA. This sample has 380,000 or so clones, with around 90% found just once. Germline CDR1 MNHEY, CDR2 SVGAGI. Trimming removed 8 bases from V and 3 bases from J; junction bases left unmatched: 4. This CDR3 region has 14 residues. The sample was peripheral blood. This TCR derives from a man aged 35-49 years with acute or convalescent COVID-19. The chain employs TRBV6-5 and TRBJ2-5; 12 nucleotides match TRBD2. As DNA, the CDR3 is TGTGCCAGCGCAGGACTAGCGGGGAAAGAGACCCAGTACTTC. The encoded protein is CASAGLAGKETQYF.